What follows describes a single T cell receptor (beta chain). Its antigen remains unknown. The sample originates from a study of graft-versus-host responses after intestinal transplantation. TCRdb's copy holds only in-frame clones and misses some; the assay was immunoSEQ multiplex PCR. This sample yields more than 90,000 clones, of which 85% to 95% are seen a single time; approximately 1.2% belongs to the top ten. Germline V gene sequence: CDR1 LNHNV, CDR2 YYDKDF (reference sequence). This CDR3 is 13 amino acids long. V lost 3 bases, J lost 9 bases, and 12 bases lay in between. The receptor comes from a human donor who was the organ donor for an intestinal transplant. Sequencing used unstimulated CD8+ T cells sorted from spleen or lymph node cells, obtained before transplant. The chain recombines TRBV15 with TRBJ1-5; D is ambiguous. The CDR3 protein is CATSSWNPGPQHF. CDR3 DNA: TGTGCCACCAGCAGTTGGAATCCGGGGCCCCAGCATTTT.